These T cell receptor beta chains were read from a single sample in a study of blood T cell repertoires in COVID-19. Libraries were prepared by immunoSEQ multiplex PCR; TCRdb keeps only in-frame clonotypes and omits some of them. The table lists 320,000 or so clones, roughly 90% of them singletons. The sequencing input was PBMCs or T cells enriched from blood (not recorded which). The receptors originated from a man aged 60 to 75 who had recovered from COVID-19. The CDR3 runs from the conserved cysteine through the conserved F or W. The D gene is left open where the match is weak. Some rows have no size entry. The others give once, few or many, or a class for an expanded clone.

clone size	V gene	D gene	J gene	CDR3 DNA	CDR3 protein
once	TRBV27	TRBD2	TRBJ2-3	TGTGCCAGCAGTATGCGACTAGCGGGACAGGTAGATACGCAGTATTTT	CASSMRLAGQVDTQYF
NA	TRBV10-1	NA	TRBJ2-2	TGCGCCAGCAGTGAGTCGCGGGGGCCTAACACCGGGGAGCTGTTTTTT	CASSESRGPNTGELFF
NA	TRBV5-1	TRBD2	TRBJ2-1	TGCGCCAGCAGCGCCGTACTAGCGGGAGCTTTAAATGAGCAGTTCTTC	CASSAVLAGALNEQFF
NA	TRBV5-4	NA	TRBJ2-5	TGTGCCAGCAGCTCCGGACAGAGCACCCAAGAGACCCAGTACTTC	CASSSGQSTQETQYF
NA	TRBV3-1/TRBV3-2	NA	TRBJ2-5	TGTGCCAGCAGCCAAGCTCTGGGGCTGTACTTC	CASSQALGLYF
NA	TRBV5-6	TRBD1	TRBJ1-6	TGTGCCAGCAGCACCTATCGGACAGGGGATGATTCACCCCTCCACTTT	CASSTYRTGDDSPLHF
NA	TRBV5-6	TRBD2	TRBJ2-7	TGTGCCAGCAGCAAGCCGGGACTAGCGGGACCCTACGAGCAGTACTTC	CASSKPGLAGPYEQYF
NA	TRBV19	NA	TRBJ2-2	TGTGCCAGTAGTCAACTAAACACCGGGGAGCTGTTTTTT	CASSQLNTGELFF
NA	TRBV4-1	TRBD2	TRBJ2-1	TGCGCCAGCAGCCAAGGTCTAGCGGGGGTTTACAATGAGCAGTTCTTC	CASSQGLAGVYNEQFF
NA	TRBV5-1	NA	TRBJ2-7	TGCGCCAGCAGCTTGGAGGGTTTCGGTGGAGGCGAGCAGTACTTC	CASSLEGFGGGEQYF
once	TRBV5-1	NA	TRBJ1-3	TGCGCCAGCAGCTTGGCAGGCGACAGCTTCTCTGGAAACACCATATATTTT	CASSLAGDSFSGNTIYF
NA	TRBV7-2	NA	TRBJ2-2	TGTGCCAGCAGCTTAAATAGCGGGGAGCTGTTTTTT	CASSLNSGELFF
NA	TRBV5-4	NA	TRBJ1-4	TGTGCCACTGGGGCCTGGGGTGAAAAACTGTTTTTT	CATGAWGEKLFF
once	TRBV18	TRBD1	TRBJ2-1	TGTGCCAGCTCACTCCTTAGGGGGACAGGGAGTAACAATGAGCAGTTCTTC	CASSLLRGTGSNNEQFF
NA	TRBV2	NA	TRBJ2-3	TGTGCCAGCAGTGCCCACGGGGGTAGCACAGATACGCAGTATTTT	CASSAHGGSTDTQYF
NA	TRBV24-1	TRBD1	TRBJ2-5	TGTGCCACCAGTGGTCCACTCCCCGGGACAGGGAGCCGGGAGACCCAGTACTTC	CATSGPLPGTGSRETQYF
NA	TRBV3-1/TRBV3-2	NA	TRBJ1-1	TGTGCCAGCAGCCCACGCATGCCGGACAACATGAACACTGAAGCTTTCTTT	CASSPRMPDNMNTEAFF
NA	TRBV20-1	TRBD1	TRBJ2-2	TGCAGTGCTAGTTCGCTGGACAGGGAAACCGGGGAGCTGTTTTTT	CSASSLDRETGELFF
NA	TRBV7-8	NA	TRBJ1-3	TGTGCCAGCAGCTTAACAGACTCTGGAAACACCATATATTTT	CASSLTDSGNTIYF
NA	TRBV7-2	TRBD1	TRBJ2-3	TGTGCCAGCAGTCCAGGGGGTTCTGGAGGCAGGGTACGAACAGATACGCAGTATTTT	CASSPGGSGGRVRTDTQYF
few	TRBV29-1	NA	TRBJ2-4	TGCAGCGTGGGCCCCGTTGGCCTAGCCAAAAACATTCAGTACTTC	CSVGPVGLAKNIQYF
NA	TRBV2	NA	TRBJ1-6	TGTGCCAGCAGCATGGACAGAGCCAATTCACCCCTCCACTTT	CASSMDRANSPLHF
NA	TRBV28	NA	TRBJ2-5	TGTGCCAGCAGTTTAGGAGGGACTTGGAAGACCCAGTACTTC	CASSLGGTWKTQYF
NA	TRBV21-1	NA	TRBJ2-7	TGTGCCAGCAGCCGGGACAGACCCTACGAGCAGTACTTC	CASSRDRPYEQYF